These 7 T cell receptor beta chains originate from one sample sequenced in a study of cytomegalovirus exposure and HLA in healthy donors. 13 Jbeta primers and 60 Vbeta primers were used for the PCR. Profiled with immunoSEQ multiplex PCR; TCRdb holds only in-frame clones, not every one. The sample data list 55,000 to 75,000 clones. The sample was PBMCs. The receptors were sampled from a woman younger than 45 in good health and CMV-seronegative.

CDR3 nucleotides: TGTGCCAGCAGCGAAGGGGCATCGAGCACCTTC. Amino acid sequence: CASSEGASSTF. V is TRBV11-2 and J is TRBJ1-2; a possible D gene is TRBD1 (5 bases). V lost 5 bases, J lost 13 bases, and 14 bases lay in between. The CDR3 loop spans 11 amino acids. Germline CDR1 and CDR2: SGHAT and FQNNGV.

The rearrangement uses TRBV18 and TRBJ2-7, with D perhaps TRBD1 (6 bases). CDR3 length: 12 residues. The ends were cut back, 6 bases at V and 4 bases at J, with 10 bases in the middle. Germline CDR1 KGHSH, CDR2 LQKENI. CDR3 residues: CASSLDRYEQYF. DNA for the CDR3: TGTGCCAGCTCCCTGGACAGATACGAGCAGTACTTC.

The chain employs TRBV6-6 and TRBJ2-2; no firm D call. With 2 bases removed from V and 6 bases from J, the gap between germline ends came to 4 bases. The CDR3 sequence is 12 residues long. The germline CDR1 and CDR2 sequences are MNHNY and SVGAGI (reference sequence). This CDR3 reads CASSYRAGELFF. The CDR3 bases are TGTGCCAGCAGTTACCGGGCCGGGGAGCTGTTTTTT.

The genes are TRBV5-6 and TRBJ2-7; D may be TRBD2 (6 bases). The germline V gene encodes CDR1 SGHDT and CDR2 YYEEEE. V was cut by 2 bases and J by 6 bases, with 18 bases left in between. The CDR3 consists of 15 residues. The CDR3 region has the DNA TGTGCCAGCAGCTTACGGGGACTGGCTTTTGTCGAGCAGTACTTC. It yields the protein CASSLRGLAFVEQYF.

The rearrangement links TRBV27 to TRBJ2-1, with 9 bases aligning to TRBD1. Germline CDR1 MNHEY, CDR2 SMNVEV (reference sequence). V shed 2 bases, J shed 5 bases, and the junction held 10 bases outside the gene matches. CDR3 size: 17 residues. Here the CDR3 DNA reads TGTGCCAGCAGTTTAGCGGGACAGGGCCCCCTGAACAATGAGCAGTTCTTC. Its protein is CASSLAGQGPLNNEQFF.

The rearrangement links TRBV19 to TRBJ2-5; tentatively, D is TRBD2 (7 bases). The V end lost 3 bases, the J end lost 1 base, and 12 bases lay between the germline ends. CDR3 length: 15 amino acids. The germline V gene has CDR1 LNHDA and CDR2 SQIVND (reference sequence). The CDR3 loop is CASSIWGGPQETQYF. As DNA, the CDR3 is TGTGCCAGTAGTATTTGGGGGGGCCCCCAAGAGACCCAGTACTTC.

This chain connects TRBV7-3 to TRBJ2-7; 7 positions match TRBD2. Germline V lookup: CDR1 SGHTA, CDR2 FQGTGA. Unmatched junction bases numbered 6, after V lost 5 bases and J lost 2 bases. This CDR3 comprises 14 residues. This chain's CDR3 is CASSISGPAYEQYF. The CDR3 DNA follows: TGTGCCAGCAGCATTAGCGGGCCCGCCTACGAGCAGTACTTC.